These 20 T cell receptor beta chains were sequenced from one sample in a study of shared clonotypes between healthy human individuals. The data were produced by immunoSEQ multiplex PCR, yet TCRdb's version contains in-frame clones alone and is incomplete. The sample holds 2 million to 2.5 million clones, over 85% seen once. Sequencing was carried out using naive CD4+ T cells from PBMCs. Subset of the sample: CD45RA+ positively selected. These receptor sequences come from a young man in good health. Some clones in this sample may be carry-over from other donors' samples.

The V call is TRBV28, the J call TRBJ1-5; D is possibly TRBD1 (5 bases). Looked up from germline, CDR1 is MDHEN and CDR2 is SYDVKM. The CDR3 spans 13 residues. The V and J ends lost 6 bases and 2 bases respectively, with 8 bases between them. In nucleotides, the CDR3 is TGTGCCAGCAGAGGGGCCCGCAATCAGCCCCAGCATTTT. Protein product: CASRGARNQPQHF.

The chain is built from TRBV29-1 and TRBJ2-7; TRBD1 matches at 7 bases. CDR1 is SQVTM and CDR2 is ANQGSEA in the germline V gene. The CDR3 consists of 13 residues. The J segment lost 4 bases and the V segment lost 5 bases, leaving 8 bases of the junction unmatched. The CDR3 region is CSVLQGVNYEQYF. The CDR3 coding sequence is TGCAGCGTTCTTCAGGGGGTTAATTACGAGCAGTACTTC.

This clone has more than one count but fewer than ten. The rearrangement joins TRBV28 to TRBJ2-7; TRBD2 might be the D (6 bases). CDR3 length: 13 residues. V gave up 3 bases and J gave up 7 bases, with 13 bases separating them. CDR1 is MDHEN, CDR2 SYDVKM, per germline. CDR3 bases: TGTGCCAGCAGTTTCCGCGGGGCGGGTGAGCAGTACTTC. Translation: CASSFRGAGEQYF.

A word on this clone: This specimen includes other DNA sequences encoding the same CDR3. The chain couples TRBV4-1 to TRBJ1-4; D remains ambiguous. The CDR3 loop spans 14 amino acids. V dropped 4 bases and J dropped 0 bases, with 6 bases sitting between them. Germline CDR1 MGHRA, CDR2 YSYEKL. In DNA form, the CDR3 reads TGCGCCAGCAGCCGTTTCGCAACTAATGAAAAACTGTTTTTT. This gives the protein CASSRFATNEKLFF.

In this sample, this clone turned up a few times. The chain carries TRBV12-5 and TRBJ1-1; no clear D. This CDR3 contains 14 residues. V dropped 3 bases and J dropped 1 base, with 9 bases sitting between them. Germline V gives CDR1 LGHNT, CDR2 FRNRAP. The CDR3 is CASGFLGKNTEAFF. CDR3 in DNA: TGTGCTAGTGGTTTTTTGGGGAAGAACACTGAAGCTTTCTTT.

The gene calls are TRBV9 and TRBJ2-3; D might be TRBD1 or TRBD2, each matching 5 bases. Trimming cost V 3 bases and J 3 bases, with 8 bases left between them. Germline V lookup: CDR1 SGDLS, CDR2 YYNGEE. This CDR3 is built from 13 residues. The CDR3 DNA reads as TGTGCCAGCAGCGGGGGGTGGACAGATACGCAGTATTTT. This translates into CASSGGWTDTQYF.

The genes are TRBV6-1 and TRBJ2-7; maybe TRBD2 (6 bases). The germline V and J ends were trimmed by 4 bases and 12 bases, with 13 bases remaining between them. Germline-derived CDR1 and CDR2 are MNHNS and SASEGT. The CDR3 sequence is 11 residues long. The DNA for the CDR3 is TGTGCCAGCAGTGCTGGGGGGTCAGGGTACTTC. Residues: CASSAGGSGYF.

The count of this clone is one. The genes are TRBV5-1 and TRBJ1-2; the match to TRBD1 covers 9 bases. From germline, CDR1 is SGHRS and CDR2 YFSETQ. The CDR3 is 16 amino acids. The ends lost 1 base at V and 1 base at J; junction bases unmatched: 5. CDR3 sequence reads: CASSLSGQGFNYGYTF. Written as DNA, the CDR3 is TGCGCCAGCAGCTTGTCGGGACAGGGATTTAACTATGGCTACACCTTC.

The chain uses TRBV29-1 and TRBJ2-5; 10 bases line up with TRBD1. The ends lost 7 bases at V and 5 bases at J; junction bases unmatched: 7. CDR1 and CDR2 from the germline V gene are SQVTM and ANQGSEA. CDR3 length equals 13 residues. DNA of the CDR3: TGCAGCGCGGACAGGGGGGTTGTGGAGACCCAGTACTTC. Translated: CSADRGVVETQYF.

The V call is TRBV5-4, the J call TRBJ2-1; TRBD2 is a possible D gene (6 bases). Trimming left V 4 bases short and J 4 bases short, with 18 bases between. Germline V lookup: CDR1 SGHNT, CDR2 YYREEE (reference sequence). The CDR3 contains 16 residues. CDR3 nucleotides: TGTGCCAGCAGCCCGGTGGGAGCGGGTGCGTACAATGAGCAGTTCTTC. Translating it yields CASSPVGAGAYNEQFF.

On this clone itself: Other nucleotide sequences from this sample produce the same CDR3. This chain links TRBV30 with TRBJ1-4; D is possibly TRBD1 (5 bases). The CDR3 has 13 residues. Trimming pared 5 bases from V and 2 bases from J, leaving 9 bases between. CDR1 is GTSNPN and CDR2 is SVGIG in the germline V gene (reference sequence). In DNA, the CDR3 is TGTGCCTGGGGTGGGGGGACTAATGAAAAACTGTTTTTT. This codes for CAWGGGTNEKLFF.

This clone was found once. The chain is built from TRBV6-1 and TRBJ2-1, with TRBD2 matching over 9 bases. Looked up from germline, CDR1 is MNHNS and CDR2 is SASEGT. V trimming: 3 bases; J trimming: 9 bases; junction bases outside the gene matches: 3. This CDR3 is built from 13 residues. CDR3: CASSEGREGEQFF. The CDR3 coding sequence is TGTGCCAGCAGTGAGGGGCGGGAGGGTGAGCAGTTCTTC.

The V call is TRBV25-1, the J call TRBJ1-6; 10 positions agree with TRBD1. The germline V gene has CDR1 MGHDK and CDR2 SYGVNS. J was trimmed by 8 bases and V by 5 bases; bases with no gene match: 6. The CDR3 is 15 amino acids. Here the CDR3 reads CASSPRDRGHSPLHF. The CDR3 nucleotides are TGTGCCAGCAGTCCCCGGGACAGGGGCCATTCACCCCTCCACTTT. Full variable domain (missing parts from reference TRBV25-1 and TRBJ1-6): EADIYQTPRYLVIGTGKKITLECSQTMGHDKMYWYQQDPGMELHLIHYSYGVNSTEKGDLSSESTVSRIRTEHFPLTLESARPSHTSQYLCASSPRDRGHSPLHFGNGTRLTVT.

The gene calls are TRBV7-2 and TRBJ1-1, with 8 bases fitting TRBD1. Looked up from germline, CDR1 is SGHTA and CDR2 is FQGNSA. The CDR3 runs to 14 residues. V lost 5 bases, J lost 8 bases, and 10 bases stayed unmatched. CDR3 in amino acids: CASSADRAGGEAFF. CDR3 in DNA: TGTGCCAGCAGCGCGGACAGGGCGGGAGGGGAAGCTTTCTTT. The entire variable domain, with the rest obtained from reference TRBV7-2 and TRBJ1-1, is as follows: GAGVSQSPSNKVTEKGKDVELRCDPISGHTALYWYRQSLGQGLEFLIYFQGNSAPDKSGLPSDRFSAERTGGSVSTLTIQRTQQEDSAVYLCASSADRAGGEAFFGQGTRLTVV.

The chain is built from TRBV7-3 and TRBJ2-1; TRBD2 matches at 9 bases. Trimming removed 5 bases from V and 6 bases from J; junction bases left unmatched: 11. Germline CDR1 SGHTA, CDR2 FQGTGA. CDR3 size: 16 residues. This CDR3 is CASSPLGAGGLNEQFF. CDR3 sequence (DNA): TGTGCCAGCAGCCCGCTGGGAGCGGGAGGTCTCAATGAGCAGTTCTTC. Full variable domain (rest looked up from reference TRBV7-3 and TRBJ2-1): GAGVSQTPSNKVTEKGKYVELRCDPISGHTALYWYRQSLGQGPEFLIYFQGTGAADDSGLPNDRFFAVRPEGSVSTLKIQRTERGDSAVYLCASSPLGAGGLNEQFFGPGTRLTVL.

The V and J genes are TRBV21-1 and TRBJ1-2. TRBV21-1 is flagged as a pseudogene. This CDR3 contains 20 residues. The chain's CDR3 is CASSLSTTRGAMRGNYGYTF. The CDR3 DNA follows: TGTGCCAGCAGCCTATCAACCACTAGGGGGGCCATGAGGGGAAACTATGGCTACACCTTC.

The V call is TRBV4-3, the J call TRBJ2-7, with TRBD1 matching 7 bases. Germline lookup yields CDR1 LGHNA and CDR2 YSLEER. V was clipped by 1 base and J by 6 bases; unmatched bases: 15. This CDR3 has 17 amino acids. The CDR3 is CASSQAFGTGQMGEQYF. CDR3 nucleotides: TGCGCCAGCAGCCAAGCATTTGGTACGGGACAGATGGGCGAGCAGTACTTC.

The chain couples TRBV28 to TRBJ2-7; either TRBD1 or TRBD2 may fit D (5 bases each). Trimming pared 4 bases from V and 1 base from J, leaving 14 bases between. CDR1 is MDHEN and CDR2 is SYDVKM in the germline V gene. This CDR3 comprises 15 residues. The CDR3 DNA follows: TGTGCCAGCAGTTCCGTGGGACCGGTATCCTACGAGCAGTACTTC. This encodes CASSSVGPVSYEQYF.

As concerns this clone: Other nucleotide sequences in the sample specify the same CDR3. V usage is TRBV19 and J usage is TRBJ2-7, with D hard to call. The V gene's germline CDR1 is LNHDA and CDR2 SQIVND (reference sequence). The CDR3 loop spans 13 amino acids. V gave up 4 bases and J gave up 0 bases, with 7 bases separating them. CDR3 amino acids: CASSNTGSYEQYF. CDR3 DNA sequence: TGTGCCAGTAGTAATACGGGCTCCTACGAGCAGTACTTC.

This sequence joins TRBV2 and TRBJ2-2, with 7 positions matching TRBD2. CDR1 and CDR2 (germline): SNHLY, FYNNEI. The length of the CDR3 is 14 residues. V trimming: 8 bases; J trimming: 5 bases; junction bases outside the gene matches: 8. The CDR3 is CASGRESGTGELFF. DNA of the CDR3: TGTGCCAGCGGGCGGGAGTCAGGGACCGGGGAGCTGTTTTTT.